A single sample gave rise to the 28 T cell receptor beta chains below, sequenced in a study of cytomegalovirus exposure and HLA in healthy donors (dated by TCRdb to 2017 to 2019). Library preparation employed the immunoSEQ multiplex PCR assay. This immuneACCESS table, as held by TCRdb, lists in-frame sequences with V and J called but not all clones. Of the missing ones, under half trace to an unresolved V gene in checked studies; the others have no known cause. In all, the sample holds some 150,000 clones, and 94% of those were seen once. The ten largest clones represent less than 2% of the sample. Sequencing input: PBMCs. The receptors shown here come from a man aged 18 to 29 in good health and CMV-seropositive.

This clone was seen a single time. The CDR3 nucleotides read TGCGCCAGCAGCCAATTATTTCCGGGACAGTCTTCCTACGAGCAGTACTTC. This gives the protein CASSQLFPGQSSYEQYF. V is TRBV4-1 and J is TRBJ2-7; 7 bases line up with TRBD1. V lost 2 bases to trimming and J lost 1 base; unmatched junction nucleotides: 11. Per the germline V gene, CDR1 is MGHRA and CDR2 is YSYEKL. CDR3 length: 17 amino acids.

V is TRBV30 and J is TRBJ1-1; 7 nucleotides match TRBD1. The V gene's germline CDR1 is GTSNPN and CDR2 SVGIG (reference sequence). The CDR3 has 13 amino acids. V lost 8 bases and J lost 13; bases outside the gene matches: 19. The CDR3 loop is CAPSDRELKSGFF. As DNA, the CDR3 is TGTGCCCCCAGCGACAGGGAACTAAAAAGCGGTTTCTTT.

The CDR3, as DNA: TGTGCCAGCAGTTTCCTAAGCGGCGGGAGTCCCAATGAGCAGTTCTTC. Translated: CASSFLSGGSPNEQFF. The chain has TRBV5-6 and TRBJ2-1, with TRBD2 identical over 7 bases. V dropped 5 bases and J dropped 6; count of bases not matched to a gene: 14. Germline V lookup: CDR1 SGHDT, CDR2 YYEEEE. The CDR3 runs 16 residues.

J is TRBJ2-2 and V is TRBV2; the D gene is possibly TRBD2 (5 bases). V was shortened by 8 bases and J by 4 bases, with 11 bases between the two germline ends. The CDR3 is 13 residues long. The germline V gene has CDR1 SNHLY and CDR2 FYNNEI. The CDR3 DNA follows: TGTGCCAGCGGAAGGGAGAGCACCGGGGAGCTGTTTTTT. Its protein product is CASGRESTGELFF.

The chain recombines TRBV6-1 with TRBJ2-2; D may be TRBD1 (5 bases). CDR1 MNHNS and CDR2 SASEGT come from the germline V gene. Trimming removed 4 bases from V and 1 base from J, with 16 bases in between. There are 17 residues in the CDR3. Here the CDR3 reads CASSGTPGNRNTGELFF. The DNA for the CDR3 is TGTGCCAGCAGTGGAACACCAGGGAATAGGAACACCGGGGAGCTGTTTTTT.

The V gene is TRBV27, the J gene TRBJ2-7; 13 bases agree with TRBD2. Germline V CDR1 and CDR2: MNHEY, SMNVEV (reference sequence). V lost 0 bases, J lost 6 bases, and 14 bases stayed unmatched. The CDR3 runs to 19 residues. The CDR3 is CASSLSIPGLAGFYSEQYF. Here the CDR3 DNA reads TGTGCCAGCAGTTTATCGATCCCGGGACTAGCGGGATTTTATTCCGAGCAGTACTTC.

CDR3 loop: CASSPLAAGQFF. The DNA for the CDR3 is TGTGCCAGCAGCCCACTAGCGGCGGGGCAGTTCTTC. The chain combines TRBV7-9 with TRBJ2-1; 8 bases line up with TRBD2. The CDR3 is 12 amino acids. CDR1 SEHNR and CDR2 FQNEAQ come from the germline V gene (reference sequence). V shed 5 bases and J 12 bases; nucleotides not matched to a gene: 6.

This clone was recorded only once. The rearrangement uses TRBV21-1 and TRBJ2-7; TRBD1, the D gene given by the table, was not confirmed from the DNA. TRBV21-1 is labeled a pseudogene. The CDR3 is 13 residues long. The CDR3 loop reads CARTSDRLDEQYF. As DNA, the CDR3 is TGTGCCAGAACCTCGGACAGGCTCGACGAGCAGTACTTC.

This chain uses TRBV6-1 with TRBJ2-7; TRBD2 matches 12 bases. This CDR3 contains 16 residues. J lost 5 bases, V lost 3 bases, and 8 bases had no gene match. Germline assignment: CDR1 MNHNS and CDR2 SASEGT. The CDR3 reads CASSDTWTSGKHEQYF. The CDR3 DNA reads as TGTGCCAGCAGTGACACCTGGACTAGCGGGAAACACGAGCAGTACTTC.

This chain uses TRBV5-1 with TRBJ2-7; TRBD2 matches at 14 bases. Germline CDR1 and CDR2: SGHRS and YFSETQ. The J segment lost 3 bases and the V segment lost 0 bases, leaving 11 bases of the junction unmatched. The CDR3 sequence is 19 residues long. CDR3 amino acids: CASSLAGLAGETTRYEQYF. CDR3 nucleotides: TGCGCCAGCAGCTTGGCGGGACTAGCGGGAGAAACAACACGCTACGAGCAGTACTTC.

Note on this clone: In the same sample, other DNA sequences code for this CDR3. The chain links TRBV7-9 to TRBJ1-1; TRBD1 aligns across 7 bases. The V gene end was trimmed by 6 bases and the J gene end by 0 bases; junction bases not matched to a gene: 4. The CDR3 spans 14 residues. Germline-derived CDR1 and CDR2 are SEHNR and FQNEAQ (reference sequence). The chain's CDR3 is CASSPGQMNTEAFF. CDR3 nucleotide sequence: TGTGCCAGCAGTCCGGGACAGATGAACACTGAAGCTTTCTTT.

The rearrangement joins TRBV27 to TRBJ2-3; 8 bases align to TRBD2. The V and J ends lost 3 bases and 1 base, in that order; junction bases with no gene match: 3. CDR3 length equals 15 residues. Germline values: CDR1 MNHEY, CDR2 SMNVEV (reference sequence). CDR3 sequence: CASSFVTSGTDTQYF. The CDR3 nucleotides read TGTGCCAGCAGTTTTGTGACTAGCGGCACAGATACGCAGTATTTT.

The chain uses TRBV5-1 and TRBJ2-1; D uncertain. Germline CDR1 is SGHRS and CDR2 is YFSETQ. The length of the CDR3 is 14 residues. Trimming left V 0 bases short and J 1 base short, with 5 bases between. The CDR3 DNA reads TGCGCCAGCAGCTTGGCGGGTTCCTACAATGAGCAGTTCTTC. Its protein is CASSLAGSYNEQFF.

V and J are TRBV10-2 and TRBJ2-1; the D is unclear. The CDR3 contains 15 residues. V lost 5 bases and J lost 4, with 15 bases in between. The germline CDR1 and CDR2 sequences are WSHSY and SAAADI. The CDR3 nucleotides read TGCGCCAGCAGTACCTCGCTATTCGGTTACAATGAGCAGTTCTTC. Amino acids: CASSTSLFGYNEQFF.

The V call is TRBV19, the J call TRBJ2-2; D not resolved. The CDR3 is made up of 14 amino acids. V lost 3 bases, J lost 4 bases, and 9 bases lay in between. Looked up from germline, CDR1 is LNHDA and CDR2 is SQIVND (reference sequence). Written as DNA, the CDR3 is TGTGCCAGTAGTATGGGCTTCTTCACCGGGGAGCTGTTTTTT. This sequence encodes CASSMGFFTGELFF.

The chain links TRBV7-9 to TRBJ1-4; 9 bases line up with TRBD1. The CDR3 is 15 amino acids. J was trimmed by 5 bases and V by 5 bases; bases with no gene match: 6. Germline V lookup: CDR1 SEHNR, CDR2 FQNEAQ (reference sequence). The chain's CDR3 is CASSPSGQGNEKLFF. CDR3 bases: TGTGCCAGCAGCCCGTCGGGACAGGGAAATGAAAAACTGTTTTTT.

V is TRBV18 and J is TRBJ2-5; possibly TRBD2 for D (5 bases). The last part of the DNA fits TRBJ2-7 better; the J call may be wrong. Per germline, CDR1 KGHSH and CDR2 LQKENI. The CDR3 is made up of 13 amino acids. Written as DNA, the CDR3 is TGTGCCAGCTCACCACGGCTAGCTGGCGAGCAGTACTTC. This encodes CASSPRLAGEQYF.

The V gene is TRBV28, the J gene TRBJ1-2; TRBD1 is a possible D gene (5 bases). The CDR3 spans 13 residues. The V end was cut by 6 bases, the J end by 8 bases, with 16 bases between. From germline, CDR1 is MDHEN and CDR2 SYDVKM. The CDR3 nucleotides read TGTGCCAGCAGGGGCAGGGAGGTAGTGGGCTACACCTTC. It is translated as CASRGREVVGYTF.

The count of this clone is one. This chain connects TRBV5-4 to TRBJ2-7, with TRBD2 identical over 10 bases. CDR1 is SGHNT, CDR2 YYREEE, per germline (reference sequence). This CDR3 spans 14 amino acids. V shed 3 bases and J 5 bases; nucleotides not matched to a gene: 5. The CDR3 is CASSYTSGMNEQYF. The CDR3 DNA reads TGTGCCAGCAGCTATACTAGCGGGATGAACGAGCAGTACTTC.

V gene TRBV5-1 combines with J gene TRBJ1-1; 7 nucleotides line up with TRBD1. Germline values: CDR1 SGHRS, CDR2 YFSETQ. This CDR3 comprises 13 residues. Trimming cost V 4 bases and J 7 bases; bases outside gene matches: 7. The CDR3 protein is CASSTQGSGEAFF. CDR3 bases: TGCGCCAGCAGCACACAGGGGAGCGGTGAAGCTTTCTTT.

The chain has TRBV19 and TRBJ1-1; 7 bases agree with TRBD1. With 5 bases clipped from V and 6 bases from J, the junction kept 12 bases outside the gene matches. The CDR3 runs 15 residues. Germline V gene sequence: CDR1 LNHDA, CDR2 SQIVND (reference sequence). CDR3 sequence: CASSPYHRGMAEAFF. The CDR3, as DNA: TGTGCCAGTAGTCCTTATCACAGGGGTATGGCTGAAGCTTTCTTT.

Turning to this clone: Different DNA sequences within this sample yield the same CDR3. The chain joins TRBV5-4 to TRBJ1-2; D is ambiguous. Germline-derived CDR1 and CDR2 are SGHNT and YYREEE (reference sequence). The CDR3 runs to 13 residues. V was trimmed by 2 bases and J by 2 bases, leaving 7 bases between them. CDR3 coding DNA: TGTGCCAGCAGCTTTACGGGAAACTATGGCTACACCTTC. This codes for CASSFTGNYGYTF.

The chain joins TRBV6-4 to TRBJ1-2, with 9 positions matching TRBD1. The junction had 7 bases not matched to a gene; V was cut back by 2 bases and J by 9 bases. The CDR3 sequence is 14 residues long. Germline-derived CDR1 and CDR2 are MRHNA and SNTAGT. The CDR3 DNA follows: TGTGCCAGCAGTGACACCGACAGGGGGAATAGCTACACCTTC. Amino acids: CASSDTDRGNSYTF.

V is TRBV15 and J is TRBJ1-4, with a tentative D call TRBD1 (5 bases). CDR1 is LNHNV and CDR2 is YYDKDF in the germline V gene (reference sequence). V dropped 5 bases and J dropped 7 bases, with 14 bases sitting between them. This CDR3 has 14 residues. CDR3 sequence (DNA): TGTGCCACCAGCTCACGACTGGGGGGTGAAAAACTGTTTTTT. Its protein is CATSSRLGGEKLFF.

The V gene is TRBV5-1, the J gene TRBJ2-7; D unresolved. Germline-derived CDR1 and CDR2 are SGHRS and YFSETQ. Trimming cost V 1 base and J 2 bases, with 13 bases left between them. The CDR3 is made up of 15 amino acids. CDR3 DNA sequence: TGCGCCAGCAGCTTGATGCAGGCGCAAGCCTACGAGCAGTACTTC. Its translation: CASSLMQAQAYEQYF.

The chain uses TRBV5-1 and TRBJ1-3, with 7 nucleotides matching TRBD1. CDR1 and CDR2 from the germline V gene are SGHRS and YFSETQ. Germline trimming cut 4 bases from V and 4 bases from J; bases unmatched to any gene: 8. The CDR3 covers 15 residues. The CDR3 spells CASSRTGLGGNTIYF. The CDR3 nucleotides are TGCGCCAGCAGCCGGACAGGTCTAGGCGGAAACACCATATATTTT.

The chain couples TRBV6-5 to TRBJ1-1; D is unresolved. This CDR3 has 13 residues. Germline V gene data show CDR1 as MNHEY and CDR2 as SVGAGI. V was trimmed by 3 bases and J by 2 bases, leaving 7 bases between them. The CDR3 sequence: CASSYSVNTEAFF. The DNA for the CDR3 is TGTGCCAGCAGTTATTCGGTTAACACTGAAGCTTTCTTT.

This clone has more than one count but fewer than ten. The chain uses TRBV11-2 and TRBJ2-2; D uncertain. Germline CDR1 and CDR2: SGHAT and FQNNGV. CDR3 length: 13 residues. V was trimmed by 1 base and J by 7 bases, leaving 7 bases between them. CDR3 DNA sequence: TGTGCCAGCAGCTTAGGTTCGGGCGGGGAGCTGTTTTTT. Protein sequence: CASSLGSGGELFF.